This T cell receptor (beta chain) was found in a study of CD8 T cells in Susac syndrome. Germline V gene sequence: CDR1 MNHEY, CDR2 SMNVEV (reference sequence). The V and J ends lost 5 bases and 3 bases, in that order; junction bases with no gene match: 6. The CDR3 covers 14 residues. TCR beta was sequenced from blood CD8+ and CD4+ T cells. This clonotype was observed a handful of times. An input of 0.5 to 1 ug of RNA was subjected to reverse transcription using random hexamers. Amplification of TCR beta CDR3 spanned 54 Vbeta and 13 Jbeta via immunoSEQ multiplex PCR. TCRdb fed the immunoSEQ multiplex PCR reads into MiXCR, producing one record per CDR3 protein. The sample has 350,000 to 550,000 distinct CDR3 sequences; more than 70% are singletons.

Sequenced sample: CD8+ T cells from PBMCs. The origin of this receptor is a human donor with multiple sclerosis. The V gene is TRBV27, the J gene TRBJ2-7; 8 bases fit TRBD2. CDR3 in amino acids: CASSPGGGGYEQYF. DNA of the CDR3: TGTGCCAGCAGTCCCGGGGGGGGCGGCTACGAGCAGTACTTC.